Presented here are 30 T cell receptor beta chains from one specimen sequenced in a study of blood T cell repertoires in COVID-19. Measured with immunoSEQ multiplex PCR; TCRdb has only the in-frame clones, and not every one. There are some 240,000 clones in the sample; roughly 89% occur only once, and more than 1.5% lies in the top ten. Material: peripheral blood. The origin of the receptors is a woman in her forties who had recovered from COVID-19.

This rearrangement joins TRBV28 to TRBJ2-7; D perhaps matches TRBD2 (7 bases). V lost 2 bases, J lost 0 bases, and 11 bases lay in between. The V gene's germline CDR1 is MDHEN and CDR2 SYDVKM. This CDR3 region has 15 residues. The CDR3 coding sequence is TGTGCCAGCAGTTTAGGGGGGGCCCCCTCCTACGAGCAGTACTTC. This translates into CASSLGGAPSYEQYF.

The rearrangement joins TRBV6-5 to TRBJ2-3; maybe TRBD2 (6 bases). This CDR3 comprises 15 residues. Germline-derived CDR1 and CDR2 are MNHEY and SVGAGI. V was pared by 7 bases and J by 2 bases, with 16 bases between. The CDR3 loop is CASNWRGPDTDTQYF. The CDR3 DNA follows: TGTGCCAGCAACTGGCGGGGACCCGACACAGATACGCAGTATTTT.

The chain couples TRBV19 to TRBJ1-5; TRBD1 matches 7 bases. After removal of 9 bases from V and 1 base from J, the junction contained 9 bases not matched to a gene. This CDR3 has 15 amino acids. Germline lookup yields CDR1 LNHDA and CDR2 SQIVND (reference sequence). CDR3 in amino acids: CASLTTGSSNQPQHF. CDR3 bases: TGTGCCAGCCTAACGACAGGGTCGAGCAATCAGCCCCAGCATTTT.

A few counts support this clone. The genes are TRBV28 and TRBJ1-4; 8 nucleotides line up with TRBD1. The CDR3 extends over 13 amino acids. J gave up 11 bases and V 6 bases, and 8 bases lay outside the gene matches. Germline V gene lookup returns CDR1 MDHEN and CDR2 SYDVKM. In DNA form, the CDR3 reads TGTGCCAGCAGGGCTAGGACAGGGAGTAAACTGTTTTTT. Its translation: CASRARTGSKLFF.

This clone was seen a handful of times. This chain uses TRBV19 with TRBJ1-1; 8 positions agree with TRBD1. Trimming removed 1 base from V and 1 base from J; junction bases left unmatched: 5. Per germline, CDR1 LNHDA and CDR2 SQIVND (reference sequence). This CDR3 has 16 residues. This CDR3 is CASSIARTGRNTEAFF. CDR3 nucleotides: TGTGCCAGTAGTATAGCTCGGACAGGGAGGAACACTGAAGCTTTCTTT. Full variable domain (missing parts from reference TRBV19 and TRBJ1-1): DGGITQSPKYLFRKEGQNVTLSCEQNLNHDAMYWYRQDPGQGLRLIYYSQIVNDFQKGDIAEGYSVSREKKESFPLTVTSAQKNPTAFYLCASSIARTGRNTEAFFGQGTRLTVV.

This clone was picked up one time. The chain links TRBV28 to TRBJ1-2; 10 bases map to TRBD1. Germline V CDR1 and CDR2: MDHEN, SYDVKM. J lost 6 bases, V lost 5 bases, and 9 bases had no gene match. The CDR3 sequence is 15 residues long. The CDR3 nucleotides are TGTGCCAGCAGTGGACAGGGGGGCCCGAGAGATGGCTACACCTTC. Encoded protein: CASSGQGGPRDGYTF.

In the case of this clone: Other DNA sequences from this sample encode an identical CDR3 as well. The chain links TRBV20-1 to TRBJ2-1; D is unresolved. This CDR3 comprises 10 residues. The germline V gene has CDR1 DFQATT and CDR2 SNEGSKA (reference sequence). Deletions cut 5 bases from V and 3 bases from J, with 2 bases between. Here the CDR3 reads CSAYYNEQFF. The DNA for the CDR3 is TGCAGTGCTTACTACAATGAGCAGTTCTTC.

In this sample, this clone turned up once. This sequence joins TRBV7-6 and TRBJ1-3; perhaps TRBD1 as D (5 bases). V lost 2 bases and J lost 0, with 11 bases in between. The CDR3 covers 16 residues. Germline V gene sequence: CDR1 SGHVS, CDR2 FNYEAQ. The chain's CDR3 is CASSLTSRASGNTIYF. The CDR3 nucleotides are TGTGCCAGCAGCTTAACGTCCAGGGCCTCTGGAAACACCATATATTTT.

This chain connects TRBV7-9 to TRBJ2-5; 9 nucleotides line up with TRBD1. Germline loops: CDR1 SEHNR, CDR2 FQNEAQ (reference sequence). V dropped 6 bases and J dropped 9; count of bases not matched to a gene: 11. There are 14 residues in the CDR3. The CDR3 DNA reads TGTGCCAGCAGTGCCGGGACAGGGCGAGTGGCCCAGTACTTC. Translation gives CASSAGTGRVAQYF.

The chain has TRBV6-5 and TRBJ2-1, with 8 bases lining up with TRBD1. Germline loops: CDR1 MNHEY, CDR2 SVGAGI. The CDR3 runs to 15 residues. The V gene end was trimmed by 4 bases and the J gene end by 7 bases; junction bases not matched to a gene: 9. The CDR3 region has the DNA TGTGCCAGCAGTTCGGGACAGGCGGTCCTGAATGAGCAGTTCTTC. This encodes CASSSGQAVLNEQFF.

The V gene is TRBV19, the J gene TRBJ1-4; 8 bases match TRBD1. The CDR3 consists of 15 residues. Germline trimming cut 7 bases from V and 4 bases from J; bases unmatched to any gene: 8. Germline values: CDR1 LNHDA, CDR2 SQIVND (reference sequence). The CDR3 spells CASTDWTGINEKLFF. For the CDR3, the DNA is TGTGCCAGTACCGACTGGACAGGGATTAATGAAAAACTGTTTTTT.

The J gene is TRBJ1-1, the V gene TRBV7-6, with TRBD1 matching 8 bases. CDR3 size: 14 residues. Germline V gives CDR1 SGHVS, CDR2 FNYEAQ. V lost 5 bases and J lost 6; bases outside the gene matches: 8. The CDR3 sequence is CASSTGQGFAEAFF. DNA of the CDR3: TGTGCCAGCAGCACAGGACAGGGTTTCGCTGAAGCTTTCTTT.

This clone was detected only a few times. The sample holds other DNA sequences that translate to the same CDR3. This chain connects TRBV29-1 to TRBJ2-5; D gene ambiguous. V was trimmed by 3 bases and J by 5 bases, leaving 4 bases between them. CDR1 and CDR2 from the germline V gene are SQVTM and ANQGSEA. The CDR3 contains 10 residues. DNA for the CDR3: TGCAGCGTTGATGAGGAGACCCAGTACTTC. Translated: CSVDEETQYF.

The genes are TRBV5-1 and TRBJ1-5; maybe TRBD1 (5 bases). The V gene's germline CDR1 is SGHRS and CDR2 YFSETQ. V was trimmed by 7 bases and J by 5 bases, leaving 13 bases between them. The length of the CDR3 is 13 residues. The CDR3 DNA sequence: TGCGCCAGCGGACATAGGGTGGATCAGCCCCAGCATTTT. It codes for CASGHRVDQPQHF.

This clone was seen just once. The chain combines TRBV7-2 with TRBJ2-3; 9 bases match TRBD2. CDR3 size: 16 residues. J gave up 2 bases and V 5 bases, and 8 bases lay outside the gene matches. Germline V CDR1 and CDR2: SGHTA, FQGNSA. The CDR3 protein is CASSLTSGFLTDTQYF. The CDR3 nucleotides are TGTGCCAGCAGCCTGACTAGCGGTTTTCTCACAGATACGCAGTATTTT.

This clone was counted between two and nine times. V and J are TRBV4-1 and TRBJ2-1, with D tentatively TRBD2 (6 bases). Trimming stripped 2 bases from V and 5 bases from J, with 10 bases between. The CDR3 spans 14 residues. Germline loops: CDR1 MGHRA, CDR2 YSYEKL. This CDR3 reads CASSQLGLNNEQFF. The CDR3 DNA sequence: TGCGCCAGCAGCCAATTGGGACTTAACAATGAGCAGTTCTTC.

The CDR3 DNA is TGTGCCAGCAGTTACGGGTATGGAGGCAATCAGCCCCAGCATTTT. This sequence encodes CASSYGYGGNQPQHF. J is TRBJ1-5 and V is TRBV6-5; D is unclear. The CDR3 extends over 15 amino acids. Germline V gene data show CDR1 as MNHEY and CDR2 as SVGAGI. Trimming shortened V by 2 bases and J by 2 bases, and 10 bases separated the two germline ends.

This chain links TRBV11-2 with TRBJ2-7, with D perhaps TRBD1 or TRBD2 (5 bases each). Germline V lookup: CDR1 SGHAT, CDR2 FQNNGV. The CDR3 spans 15 residues. Trimming stripped 5 bases from V and 1 base from J, with 15 bases between. In DNA form, the CDR3 reads TGTGCCAGCAGCCTAGCAGGGTGGTCGTCCTACGAGCAGTACTTC. It yields the protein CASSLAGWSSYEQYF. Combining the CDR3 with reference TRBV11-2 and TRBJ2-7 gives the whole variable domain EAGVAQSPRYKIIEKRQSVAFWCNPISGHATLYWYQQILGQGPKLLIQFQNNGVVDDSQLPKDRFSAERLKGVDSTLKIQPAKLEDSAVYLCASSLAGWSSYEQYFGPGTRLTVT.

This chain joins TRBV7-9 and TRBJ2-3; D is perhaps TRBD2 (6 bases). Trimming removed 5 bases from V and 1 base from J, with 10 bases in between. The CDR3 has 14 residues. Per the germline V gene, CDR1 is SEHNR and CDR2 is FQNEAQ (reference sequence). The DNA for the CDR3 is TGTGCCAGCAGCCGGCCGGGGGGCACAGATACGCAGTATTTT. Its translation is CASSRPGGTDTQYF.

J is TRBJ1-4 and V is TRBV28; TRBD1 might be the D (6 bases). Trimming removed 5 bases at V and 8 bases at J, with 12 bases between. The CDR3 has 13 amino acids. From germline, CDR1 is MDHEN and CDR2 SYDVKM. The CDR3 spells CASSRGGVEKLFF. The CDR3 bases are TGTGCCAGCAGTCGAGGGGGTGTAGAAAAACTGTTTTTT.

The chain combines TRBV5-1 with TRBJ1-1; D not resolved. This CDR3 region has 14 residues. With 4 bases removed from V and 4 bases from J, the gap between germline ends came to 14 bases. Germline V lookup: CDR1 SGHRS, CDR2 YFSETQ. The CDR3 DNA is TGCGCCAGCAGCGGCCACGAGGGAACCACTGAAGCTTTCTTT. Translating gives CASSGHEGTTEAFF.

The chain joins TRBV20-1 to TRBJ2-7; no firm D call. V lost 3 bases and J lost 1, with 4 bases in between. The CDR3 loop spans 11 amino acids. CDR1 is DFQATT, CDR2 SNEGSKA, per germline (reference sequence). This chain's CDR3 is CSARESYEQYF. The CDR3 DNA follows: TGCAGTGCTAGGGAGTCCTACGAGCAGTACTTC.

This clone was seen more than once but under ten times. The CDR3 DNA is TGTGCCAGCAGCCTCGACGGGACAGCCTTTGAAGCTTTCTTT. It translates to CASSLDGTAFEAFF. The chain combines TRBV7-6 with TRBJ1-1; 7 bases fit TRBD1. The CDR3 contains 14 residues. With 5 bases clipped from V and 7 bases from J, the junction kept 10 bases outside the gene matches. The germline CDR1 and CDR2 sequences are SGHVS and FNYEAQ.

V gene TRBV5-1 combines with J gene TRBJ1-1; no reliable D call. Germline CDR1 SGHRS, CDR2 YFSETQ. V was trimmed by 1 base and J by 2 bases, leaving 9 bases between them. The CDR3 covers 14 residues. The CDR3 spells CASSLWSLNTEAFF. CDR3 nucleotides: TGCGCCAGCAGCTTGTGGAGCCTTAACACTGAAGCTTTCTTT.

This clone was detected a few times. This chain connects TRBV6-5 to TRBJ1-3, with 7 bases lining up with TRBD1. The CDR3 loop spans 16 amino acids. Germline loops: CDR1 MNHEY, CDR2 SVGAGI. After removal of 4 bases from V and 0 bases from J, the junction contained 6 bases not matched to a gene. As DNA, the CDR3 is TGTGCCAGCAGTTTGGGACAGCCGCGCTCTGGAAACACCATATATTTT. Translation: CASSLGQPRSGNTIYF.

The chain uses TRBV7-9 and TRBJ2-7; no definite D call. Trimming pared 2 bases from V and 3 bases from J, leaving 14 bases between. The CDR3 extends over 15 amino acids. The germline gives CDR1 SEHNR, CDR2 FQNEAQ (reference sequence). CDR3 protein: CASSLIVDTGYEQYF. DNA for the CDR3: TGTGCCAGCAGCTTAATAGTCGACACCGGCTACGAGCAGTACTTC.

This chain connects TRBV5-1 to TRBJ1-4; TRBD1 agrees at 10 bases. In germline, CDR1 is SGHRS, CDR2 YFSETQ. The CDR3 length is 15 residues. Germline trimming cut 3 bases from V and 6 bases from J; bases unmatched to any gene: 5. This CDR3 is CASSSAGTGDEKLFF. DNA for the CDR3: TGCGCCAGCAGCTCAGCCGGGACAGGGGATGAAAAACTGTTTTTT.

The rearrangement uses TRBV19 and TRBJ2-5, with 11 bases matching TRBD1. CDR1 LNHDA and CDR2 SQIVND come from the germline V gene (reference sequence). CDR3 size: 15 residues. Losses at the gene ends were 5 bases for V and 2 bases for J; bases not matched to a gene: 4. This chain's CDR3 is CASSSGTGGQETQYF. CDR3 coding DNA: TGTGCCAGTAGTTCCGGGACAGGGGGTCAAGAGACCCAGTACTTC.

A remark on this clone: Additional DNA sequences in this sample encode the identical CDR3. This chain links TRBV18 with TRBJ1-4; weak D call: TRBD1 (5 bases). CDR3 length equals 15 residues. V was pared by 3 bases and J by 2 bases, with 10 bases between. CDR1 and CDR2 from the germline V gene are KGHSH and LQKENI. The CDR3 loop is CASSPRVATNEKLFF. As DNA, the CDR3 is TGTGCCAGCTCACCCAGGGTTGCGACTAATGAAAAACTGTTTTTT.

The chain couples TRBV5-5 to TRBJ1-6; D unresolved. Between the trimmed V and J ends, which lost 0 bases and 7 bases, there was a span of 8 bases. CDR3 size: 14 residues. Germline CDR1 reads SGHKS; CDR2 reads YYEKEE (reference sequence). This CDR3 is CASSLGHQNSPLHF. CDR3 in DNA: TGTGCCAGCAGCTTGGGACATCAGAATTCACCCCTCCACTTT.